This T cell receptor beta chain was documented in a study of cytomegalovirus exposure and HLA in healthy donors. Whole-study context: Researchers previously reported finding 117 million unique TCR beta sequences from roughly 200 million T cells.

Points from the study as a whole: An analysis done earlier found most TCR beta V segments productive about 87% or about 30% of the time. Most of the CMV-associated TCR beta chains (in a later analysis) appeared to be HLA-restricted.

V was clipped by 2 bases and J by 0 bases, with 11 bases between them. Germline assignment: CDR1 LGHNA and CDR2 YNFKEQ. The CDR3 totals 16 residues. As to this clone: Its target is not known.

PCR was performed using 60 Vbeta and 13 Jbeta primers. This table comes from immunoSEQ multiplex PCR, and its TCRdb copy is limited to in-frame clones, with some not included. Counted here are about 130,000 clones, 80% occurring once; the ten biggest clones make up 0.95% to 1.5%. Sequencing was performed on PBMCs. The TCR was taken from a female donor in good health and CMV-seronegative. V is TRBV4-2 and J is TRBJ2-1; tentatively, D is TRBD1 (6 bases). This CDR3 reads CASSQWRGGSYNEQFF. CDR3 DNA: TGTGCCAGCAGCCAATGGAGAGGGGGCTCCTACAATGAGCAGTTCTTC.